What follows describes a single T cell receptor beta chain. No antigen is known for it. Once RNA had been extracted, it was reverse transcribed into cDNA to act as the sequencing template. Some clones are missing from TCRdb's copy, which holds only in-frame ones; the method was immunoSEQ multiplex PCR. The table includes 95,000 to 110,000 clones, roughly 89% detected once. This sample was included in a study of CD8+ T cells in alopecia areata. For the study at large: It was oral tofacitinib, at 5 to 10 mg twice daily, that treated patients received.

Specified treatment: oral pan-JAK inhibitor, 5-10 mg twice daily. Sampling of alopecia areata patients yielded lesional scalp punch biopsies as well as peripheral blood. V lost 8 bases and J lost 5, with 9 bases in between. The germline V gene encodes CDR1 MNHNY and CDR2 SVGAGI (reference sequence). The CDR3 spans 11 residues. Points from the study as a whole: The study found tofacitinib significantly decreased scalp clonality and expanded CD8+ clones among the top 100. In patients, TCRs were shared less clearly than in mice, and HLA may possibly be involved.

The specimen was CD8+ T cells sorted from blood, collected at week 24, from a patient treated with tofacitinib. The sequence was collected from a human donor with alopecia areata. This chain connects TRBV6-6 to TRBJ2-5; D is possibly TRBD1 or TRBD2 (5 bases each). This CDR3 is CASFEGETQYF. CDR3 DNA: TGTGCCAGCTTCGAGGGGGAGACCCAGTACTTC.